The 26 T cell receptor beta chains in this list originate from one sample, sequenced in a study of T cells after yellow fever vaccination. MiXCR was run by TCRdb on the 5' RACE reads, yielding one entry per CDR3 protein. The sample holds some 340,000 distinct CDR3 sequences, over 4% seen once. Source: PBMCs, taken 5 days after the yellow fever booster vaccination. The receptors shown here come from a man between 18 and 35 years old who received the YFV17D yellow fever vaccine.

The genes are TRBV7-8 and TRBJ2-7; 9 nucleotides match TRBD1. The CDR3 extends over 14 amino acids. J was trimmed by 5 bases and V by 5 bases; bases with no gene match: 7. Looked up from germline, CDR1 is SGHVS and CDR2 is FQNEAQ. The CDR3 DNA follows: TGTGCCAGCAGCCGAGGGACAGGGCTCAACGAGCAGTACGTC. As protein: CASSRGTGLNEQYV.

This clonotype has just a few counts. This chain connects TRBV5-1 to TRBJ2-5; TRBD1 might be the D (7 bases). This CDR3 spans 15 amino acids. The V gene lost 2 bases and the J gene lost 4 bases, with 15 bases spanning the gap. CDR1 and CDR2 from the germline V gene are SGHRS and YFSETQ. Written as DNA, the CDR3 is TGCGCCAGCAGCTTTCTTCAGGGGGGAACAGAGACCCAGTACTTC. This translates into CASSFLQGGTETQYF.

This clonotype was recorded at least ten times. The J gene is TRBJ2-2, the V gene TRBV15; TRBD1 matches at 8 bases. The germline gives CDR1 LNHNV, CDR2 YYDKDF (reference sequence). The junction had 12 bases not matched to a gene; V was cut back by 8 bases and J by 4 bases. There are 16 residues in the CDR3. The CDR3 DNA is TGTGCCACCGAGGACAGGGCAGGGGTCGGCACCGGGGAGCTGTTTTTT. Protein: CATEDRAGVGTGELFF.

The chain recombines TRBV19 with TRBJ1-2; maybe TRBD1 (6 bases). Trimming removed 10 bases at V and 3 bases at J, with 21 bases between. Germline V gives CDR1 LNHDA, CDR2 SQIVND (reference sequence). The length of the CDR3 is 15 residues. DNA of the CDR3: TGTGCCACCGTCGAACGAGGGGGGCTCCACTATGGCTACACCTTC. Residues: CATVERGGLHYGYTF.

The table lists this clonotype with many counts. V and J are TRBV3-1 and TRBJ2-7, with 8 bases matching TRBD1. Trimming at V came to 0 bases and at J to 2 bases, leaving 3 bases not matched to a gene. The CDR3 loop spans 15 amino acids. Germline V gives CDR1 LGHDT, CDR2 YNNKEL (reference sequence). DNA of the CDR3: TGTGCCAGCAGCCAAGAGGGGACAGGCCCCTACGAGCAGTACTTC. Its protein product is CASSQEGTGPYEQYF.

This clonotype was counted many times. The J gene is TRBJ2-1, the V gene TRBV20-1; D possibly uses TRBD1 or TRBD2 (6 bases each). CDR1 and CDR2 from the germline V gene are DFQATT and SNEGSKA (reference sequence). Between the trimmed V and J ends, which lost 3 bases and 3 bases, there was a span of 15 bases. This CDR3 is built from 15 residues. The CDR3 coding sequence is TGCAGTGCTAGCCCCCCGAGGGGGGACTACAATGAGCAGTTCTTC. It yields the protein CSASPPRGDYNEQFF.

V usage is TRBV20-1 and J usage is TRBJ2-2; D unresolved. The CDR3 totals 11 residues. The V gene's germline CDR1 is DFQATT and CDR2 SNEGSKA (reference sequence). Trimming took 6 bases from V and 1 from J, leaving 3 bases between them. The CDR3, as DNA: TGCAGTGCGGGGAACACCGGGGAGCTGTTTTTT. This translates into CSAGNTGELFF.

This clonotype was recorded at least ten times. The CDR3 here is CASSQVTRALTDTQYF. In DNA, the CDR3 is TGCGCCAGCAGCCAAGTGACGCGGGCCCTCACAGATACGCAGTATTTT. The chain links TRBV4-1 to TRBJ2-3, with a possible D match to TRBD2 (5 bases). This CDR3 comprises 16 residues. Germline V gene sequence: CDR1 MGHRA, CDR2 YSYEKL. Trimming left V 1 base short and J 2 bases short, with 13 bases between.

This clonotype was counted ten times or more. The genes are TRBV7-3 and TRBJ2-1, with TRBD2 matching over 10 bases. Germline CDR1 SGHTA, CDR2 FQGTGA. The CDR3 has 15 amino acids. V was clipped by 3 bases and J by 4 bases; unmatched bases: 3. The CDR3 here is CASSFSGGMYNEQFF. The CDR3 DNA reads TGTGCCAGCAGCTTTAGCGGGGGGATGTACAATGAGCAGTTCTTC.

This clonotype was observed many times. This chain links TRBV6-5 with TRBJ2-6; either TRBD1 or TRBD2 may fit D (5 bases each). CDR3 length equals 16 residues. CDR1 is MNHEY and CDR2 is SVGAGI in the germline V gene. V was shortened by 5 bases and J by 4 bases, with 15 bases between the two germline ends. The CDR3 region is CASSTGDRTGANVLTF. Here the CDR3 DNA reads TGTGCCAGCAGTACCGGGGACCGGACAGGGGCCAACGTCCTGACTTTC.

There are many counts of this clonotype. The gene calls are TRBV29-1 and TRBJ2-2, with unresolved D. The germline V gene has CDR1 SQVTM and CDR2 ANQGSEA. CDR3 length: 11 amino acids. Trimming cost V 7 bases and J 6 bases, with 9 bases left between them. Here the CDR3 reads CSGTRAGELFF. Here the CDR3 DNA reads TGCAGCGGTACAAGGGCCGGGGAGCTGTTTTTT.

This clonotype was recorded many times. The rearrangement joins TRBV24-1 to TRBJ2-3, with no clear D. The CDR3 totals 12 residues. The germline V and J ends were trimmed by 3 bases and 5 bases, with 5 bases remaining between them. The V gene's germline CDR1 is KGHDR and CDR2 SFDVKD. The CDR3 DNA is TGTGCCACCAGTGATGGAAGAGATACGCAGTATTTT. This encodes CATSDGRDTQYF.

CDR3: CASSIGTGELYNSPLHF. CDR3 bases: TGTGCCAGCAGCATTGGGACAGGGGAACTTTATAATTCACCCCTCCACTTT. This chain joins TRBV7-2 and TRBJ1-6, with 10 bases lining up with TRBD1. This CDR3 comprises 17 residues. Trimming removed 5 bases from V and 4 bases from J; junction bases left unmatched: 8. Germline CDR1 and CDR2: SGHTA and FQGNSA.

The chain couples TRBV7-9 to TRBJ2-5; 8 nucleotides align to TRBD1. Per the germline V gene, CDR1 is SEHNR and CDR2 is FQNEAQ (reference sequence). The trim removed 5 bases at V and 4 bases at J, leaving 9 bases unmatched. The length of the CDR3 is 15 residues. In nucleotides, the CDR3 is TGTGCCAGCAGCATACCATGGACAGGGCGAGAGACCCAGTACTTC. This sequence encodes CASSIPWTGRETQYF.

This clonotype was detected a few times. The CDR3 region is CSVSPVLTGGYTF. In DNA, the CDR3 is TGCAGCGTCTCACCCGTACTAACCGGTGGCTACACCTTC. V is TRBV29-1 and J is TRBJ1-2; D not certain. Germline V gene sequence: CDR1 SQVTM, CDR2 ANQGSEA. V shed 6 bases and J shed 7 bases, with 18 bases lying between them. This CDR3 is built from 13 residues.

The rearrangement links TRBV11-2 to TRBJ2-4; D may be TRBD1 (5 bases). The germline gives CDR1 SGHAT, CDR2 FQNNGV. With 4 bases removed from V and 0 bases from J, the gap between germline ends came to 19 bases. There are 18 residues in the CDR3. The CDR3 DNA reads TGTGCCAGCAGCTCCCCGGCGGCCCAGGGTACAGCCAAAAACATTCAGTACTTC. This translates into CASSSPAAQGTAKNIQYF.

The rearrangement links TRBV6-5 to TRBJ1-1; possibly TRBD1 for D (5 bases). V dropped 6 bases and J dropped 3 bases, with 23 bases sitting between them. The CDR3 loop spans 17 amino acids. The germline V gene has CDR1 MNHEY and CDR2 SVGAGI. In nucleotides, the CDR3 is TGTGCCAGCAGGGACTTCAGCCGTGGGGGGACCCACACTGAAGCTTTCTTT. Translation gives CASRDFSRGGTHTEAFF.

This clonotype showed up many times. Here the CDR3 reads CASSPRLAGAQETQYF. The CDR3 DNA follows: TGTGCCAGCAGCCCGCGACTAGCGGGCGCCCAAGAGACCCAGTACTTC. This chain joins TRBV9 and TRBJ2-5; 10 bases match TRBD2. The V gene end was trimmed by 4 bases and the J gene end by 1 base; junction bases not matched to a gene: 7. CDR3 length equals 16 residues. The germline V gene has CDR1 SGDLS and CDR2 YYNGEE.

The chain is built from TRBV12-3 or TRBV12-4 and TRBJ1-1, with 8 bases matching TRBD1. The CDR3 runs 16 residues. J was trimmed by 1 base and V by 6 bases; bases with no gene match: 10. This CDR3 reads CASSPGQGKTNTEAFF. Written as DNA, the CDR3 is TGTGCCAGCAGCCCAGGACAGGGCAAGACGAACACTGAAGCTTTCTTT.

The V gene is TRBV7-8, the J gene TRBJ2-7, with D possibly being TRBD1 or TRBD2 (5 bases each). Germline V lookup: CDR1 SGHVS, CDR2 FQNEAQ. This CDR3 has 14 residues. V shed 5 bases and J shed 0 bases, with 11 bases lying between them. The CDR3 DNA reads as TGTGCCAGCAGCAAGGGACGCGTCTCCTACGAGCAGTACGTC. Its protein is CASSKGRVSYEQYV.

There are many counts of this clonotype. V gene TRBV20-1 combines with J gene TRBJ1-4; D is undetermined. The V gene lost 0 bases and the J gene lost 5 bases, with 13 bases spanning the gap. Germline lookup yields CDR1 DFQATT and CDR2 SNEGSKA (reference sequence). This CDR3 region has 15 residues. The CDR3 protein is CSARDSGVGNEKLFF. The DNA of the CDR3 is TGCAGTGCTAGAGATTCGGGAGTAGGGAATGAAAAACTGTTTTTT.

This clonotype was recorded at least ten times. This chain joins TRBV25-1 and TRBJ1-4; D call uncertain. CDR1 and CDR2 from the germline V gene are MGHDK and SYGVNS. With 4 bases removed from V and 6 bases from J, the gap between germline ends came to 12 bases. This CDR3 is built from 14 residues. The CDR3 here is CASSGGWVDEKLFF. In DNA form, the CDR3 reads TGTGCCAGCAGTGGTGGTTGGGTGGATGAAAAACTGTTTTTT.

This clonotype showed up just a few times. This chain links TRBV7-9 with TRBJ1-5; D may be TRBD1 (5 bases). Germline V gives CDR1 SEHNR, CDR2 FQNEAQ (reference sequence). The CDR3 totals 16 residues. The V and J ends lost 1 base and 6 bases respectively, with 16 bases between them. CDR3 sequence reads: CASSLGDVGRGQPQHF. In DNA form, the CDR3 reads TGTGCCAGCAGCTTAGGAGATGTGGGTAGGGGTCAGCCCCAGCATTTT.

The chain recombines TRBV7-2 with TRBJ1-5, with D unclear. V lost 5 bases and J 8 bases, leaving 13 bases between the germline ends. CDR1 and CDR2 from the germline V gene are SGHTA and FQGNSA. The CDR3 is made up of 13 amino acids. The CDR3 is CASSRPPGEPQHF. The DNA of the CDR3 is TGTGCCAGCAGCCGACCTCCCGGGGAGCCCCAGCATTTT.

A few counts support this clonotype. The J gene is TRBJ1-2, the V gene TRBV6-5; weak D call: TRBD1 (6 bases). The CDR3 has 14 amino acids. Trimming removed 7 bases from V and 2 bases from J, with 14 bases in between. Germline V gene sequence: CDR1 MNHEY, CDR2 SVGAGI. This chain's CDR3 is CASNPGGANYGYTF. The CDR3 DNA sequence: TGTGCCAGCAACCCCGGGGGGGCCAACTATGGCTACACCTTC.

V and J are TRBV6-1 and TRBJ2-2, with D unclear. This CDR3 has 14 amino acids. V was shortened by 3 bases and J by 6 bases, with 11 bases between the two germline ends. Germline CDR1 and CDR2: MNHNS and SASEGT. The CDR3 DNA reads as TGTGCCAGCAGTGAGACGTCTGGGCCCGGGGAGCTGTTTTTT. Protein product: CASSETSGPGELFF.